Shown below are 8 T cell receptor beta chains from a single sample sequenced in a study of T cells in Graves' hyperthyroidism and ophthalmopathy. RNA transcripts were the template for amplifying TCR beta CDR3 regions. HTBI primers drove first-round RT-PCR of the TCR CDR3. TCRdb passed the multiplex PCR reads through MiXCR, listing each CDR3 protein once. This sample has about 540,000 distinct CDR3 sequences, with just over 45% found just once. The sample taken for sequencing was peripheral blood or thyroid tissue (not recorded which). These receptors originate from a woman aged 18-29 years with Graves' hyperthyroidism.

This clonotype was observed a few times. The V and J genes are TRBV20-1 and TRBJ2-3; D remains unclear. CDR3 length: 13 amino acids. The V end was cut by 1 base, the J end by 7 bases, with 12 bases between. Germline V gene lookup returns CDR1 DFQATT and CDR2 SNEGSKA (reference sequence). The CDR3 DNA is TGCAGTGCTAGAGCTCCGAGTTCCCATACGCAGTATTTT. Protein: CSARAPSSHTQYF.

This chain connects TRBV29-1 to TRBJ1-2; no clear D gene. The CDR3 loop spans 17 amino acids. In germline, CDR1 is SQVTM, CDR2 ANQGSEA. Trimming stripped 3 bases from V and 10 bases from J, with 30 bases between. The chain's CDR3 is CSVDPPGSHGWGGDYTF. The CDR3 region has the DNA TGCAGCGTTGACCCCCCTGGGTCACATGGATGGGGTGGGGACTACACCTTC.

In this sample, this clonotype turned up many times. The rearrangement uses TRBV6-5 and TRBJ1-1, with D possibly TRBD1 on 5 matching bases. V shed 3 bases and J shed 1 base, with 9 bases lying between them. Germline CDR1 reads MNHEY; CDR2 reads SVGAGI. There are 14 residues in the CDR3. CDR3 nucleotides: TGTGCCAGCAGTTATAGGGGATCGAACACTGAAGCTTTCTTT. It specifies CASSYRGSNTEAFF.

This chain uses TRBV29-1 with TRBJ2-7; D possibly uses TRBD1 or TRBD2 (5 bases each). The CDR3 runs to 13 residues. Trimming shortened V by 6 bases and J by 0 bases, and 12 bases separated the two germline ends. Germline loops: CDR1 SQVTM, CDR2 ANQGSEA. CDR3 DNA sequence: TGCAGCGTAGGAGGCCAGGGCTCCTACGAGCAGTACTTC. It codes for CSVGGQGSYEQYF.

This clonotype was seen repeatedly, ten times or more. V usage is TRBV2 and J usage is TRBJ2-7; D is undetermined. V was pared by 4 bases and J by 2 bases, with 9 bases between. The CDR3 extends over 13 amino acids. Germline CDR1 reads SNHLY; CDR2 reads FYNNEI. Here the CDR3 reads CASSAQLTYEQYF. The DNA for the CDR3 is TGTGCCAGCAGTGCGCAACTAACCTACGAGCAGTACTTC.

This clonotype has a count of ten or more. This sequence joins TRBV29-1 and TRBJ1-2; a weak D match, TRBD1 (5 bases). CDR3 length: 14 residues. Trimming stripped 6 bases from V and 5 bases from J, with 19 bases between. Germline-derived CDR1 and CDR2 are SQVTM and ANQGSEA. The CDR3 region has the DNA TGCAGCGTAAATCCGGGACTGGAACCTTATGGCTACACCTTC. Its translation: CSVNPGLEPYGYTF.

The DNA for the CDR3 is TGCAGTGCCAGCAGGGTCTACTATGGCTACACCTTC. Protein product: CSASRVYYGYTF. The V gene is TRBV20-1, the J gene TRBJ1-2; perhaps TRBD1 as D (5 bases). Germline CDR1 reads DFQATT; CDR2 reads SNEGSKA (reference sequence). V was pared by 6 bases and J by 3 bases, with 11 bases between. There are 12 residues in the CDR3.

The chain employs TRBV7-9 and TRBJ2-5; 7 nucleotides line up with TRBD1. CDR3 length: 15 residues. With 3 bases clipped from V and 3 bases from J, the junction kept 7 bases outside the gene matches. Germline CDR1 and CDR2: SEHNR and FQNEAQ (reference sequence). The DNA of the CDR3 is TGTGCCAGCAGCTTGGTAGGGACAGATGAAGAGACCCAGTACTTC. It specifies CASSLVGTDEETQYF.